Here is one T cell receptor (beta chain) with its context. Its target antigen remains unknown. Per-nucleotide qualities are absent, and no much larger clonotype sits a single base away. In Seattle, one collaborating source enrolled patients while the infection was active and tracked those patients longitudinally over the course of disease. Collaborating institutions collected whole blood in K2EDTA tubes following their own protocols. For TCRbeta analysis, collaborators shipped samples in one of three forms: frozen whole blood, isolated PBMCs, or DNA extracted from either of those sample types. TCRbeta CDR3 regions were amplified from genomic DNA using the immunoSEQ Assay, a bias-controlled multiplex PCR. As for the original processing: The number of nucleated cells in each sample was estimated by amplification of reference gene primers within the assay. To quantify the absolute abundance of each unique TCRbeta CDR3 rearrangement, sequence reads were collapsed and filtered. For each sample, productive Simpson clonality was calculated by taking the square root of Simpson's diversity index across productive rearrangements. TCRdb took over this immuneACCESS table, retaining in-frame rearrangements with V and J assigned. Such tables are incomplete; in checked studies, under half of the missing clones stem from an unresolved V gene, and the remainder is unexplained. The V and J calls and clone size are taken from that table; D and trimming were inferred from the DNA. This sample gives about 260,000 clones in total; over 80% of them show up just once. The ten largest account for roughly 10% of the sample.

The sample belongs to a study of blood T cell repertoires in COVID-19 (dated by TCRdb to about 2020). With regard to the full study: Samples covering the acute and convalescent phases of COVID-19 were provided by collaborators in the United States, Italy and Spain. Where available, HLA class I and class II types were obtained from metadata supplied by the sample provider rather than from assay-based typing. A freely available public database, intended as a resource for researchers studying the immune response to SARS-CoV-2, is where the repertoires were released. Samples came from the ongoing ImmuneRACE study (first 160 participants) plus 1,254 subjects from 6 global collaborators. Subjects who had been exposed to COVID-19, were actively infected with it, or had recovered from it provided the deeply sampled blood TCRbeta repertoires that made up the dataset. Nearly every sample came with metadata listing a de-identified subject ID, COVID-19 status, age in years and sex. The material from the prospective study consisted of cDNA or gDNA derived from T cells, B-cell-depleted T cells, or PBMCs.

Counted from cysteine to phenylalanine, this CDR3 has 18 amino acids. The DNA shown is the 54-base CDR3, in frame from base 1. CDR1 SGHTA and CDR2 FQGNSA were looked up in the germline V gene. Trimming at the junction amounts to 1 base on V and 1 base on J, and the germline ends lie 16 bases apart. Study-wide findings and limitations: The amount of clinical and demographic metadata varied by source and participant and was provided uncurated.

This chain is built from TRBV7-2 and TRBJ2-2, and the D gene may be TRBD2, 5 bases matching. The source is a woman in her 70s with COVID-19, enrolled during active disease. The specimen sequenced was peripheral blood. The CDR3 loop reads CASSLGVGGRRNTGELFF. The bases read TGTGCCAGCAGCTTAGGGGTTGGCGGGCGGAGGAACACCGGGGAGCTGTTTTTT.